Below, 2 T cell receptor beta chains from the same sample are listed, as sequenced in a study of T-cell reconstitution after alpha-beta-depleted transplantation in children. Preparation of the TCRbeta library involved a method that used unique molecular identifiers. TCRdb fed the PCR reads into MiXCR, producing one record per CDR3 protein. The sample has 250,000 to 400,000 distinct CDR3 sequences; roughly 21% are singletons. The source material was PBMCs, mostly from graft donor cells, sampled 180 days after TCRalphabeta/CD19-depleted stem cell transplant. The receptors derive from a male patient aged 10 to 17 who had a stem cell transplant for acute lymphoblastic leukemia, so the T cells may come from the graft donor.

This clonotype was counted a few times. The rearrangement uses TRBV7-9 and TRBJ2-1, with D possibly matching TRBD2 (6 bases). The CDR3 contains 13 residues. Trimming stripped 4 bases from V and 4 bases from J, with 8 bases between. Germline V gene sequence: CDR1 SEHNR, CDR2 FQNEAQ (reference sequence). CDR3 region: CASSYGGYNEQFF. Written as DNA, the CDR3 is TGTGCCAGCAGCTACGGGGGTTACAATGAGCAGTTCTTC.

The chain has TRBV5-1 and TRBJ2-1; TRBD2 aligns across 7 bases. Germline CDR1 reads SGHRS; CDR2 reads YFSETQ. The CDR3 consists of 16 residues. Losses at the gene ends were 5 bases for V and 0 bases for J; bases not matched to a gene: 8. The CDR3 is CASSDSGIGSYNEQFF. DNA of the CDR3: TGCGCCAGCAGTGACAGCGGGATTGGCTCCTACAATGAGCAGTTCTTC.